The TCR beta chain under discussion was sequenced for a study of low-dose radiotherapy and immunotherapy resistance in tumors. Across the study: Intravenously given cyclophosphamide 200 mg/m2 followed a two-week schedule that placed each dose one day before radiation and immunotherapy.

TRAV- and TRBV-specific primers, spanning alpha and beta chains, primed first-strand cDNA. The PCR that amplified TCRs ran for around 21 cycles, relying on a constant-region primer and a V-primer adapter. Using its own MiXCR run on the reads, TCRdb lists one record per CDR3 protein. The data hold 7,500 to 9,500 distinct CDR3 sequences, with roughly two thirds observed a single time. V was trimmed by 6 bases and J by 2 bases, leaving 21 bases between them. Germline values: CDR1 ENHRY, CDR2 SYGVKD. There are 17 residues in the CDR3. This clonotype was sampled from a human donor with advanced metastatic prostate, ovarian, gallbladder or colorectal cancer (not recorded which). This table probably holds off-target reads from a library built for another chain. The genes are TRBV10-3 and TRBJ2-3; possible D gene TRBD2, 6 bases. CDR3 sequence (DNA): TGTGCCATCAGACCCACGCCGGGCGGGACTCACACAGATACGCAGTATTTT. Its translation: CAIRPTPGGTHTDTQYF.